The 17 T cell receptor beta chains presented below share a single source sample, sequenced in a study of shared clonotypes between healthy human individuals. Generated by immunoSEQ multiplex PCR, the TCRdb table keeps only in-frame clones and is missing some. The table lists a few million clones, 85% to 95% of them singletons. The specimen sequenced was naive CD4+ T cells from PBMCs. The subset is: CD45RA+ positively selected. These receptors were obtained from a man in his late teens or twenties in good health. Some clones in this sample may be carry-over from other donors' samples.

As for this clone: Different DNA sequences within this sample yield the same CDR3. The rearrangement joins TRBV18 to TRBJ2-5; possibly TRBD1 for D (6 bases). Germline V gene data show CDR1 as KGHSH and CDR2 as LQKENI. The length of the CDR3 is 13 residues. The germline V and J ends were trimmed by 6 bases and 2 bases, with 10 bases remaining between them. CDR3 residues: CASSGGQQETQYF. CDR3 bases: TGTGCCAGCTCGGGTGGACAGCAAGAGACCCAGTACTTC.

CDR3 bases: TGTGCCAGCAGCTCCACGGGGGGCGGCTATGGCTACACCTTC. Translating gives CASSSTGGGYGYTF. The chain combines TRBV9 with TRBJ1-2, with D perhaps TRBD1 (6 bases). The CDR3 totals 14 residues. Per the germline V gene, CDR1 is SGDLS and CDR2 is YYNGEE. Trimming pared 4 bases from V and 4 bases from J, leaving 14 bases between.

The chain carries TRBV6-6 and TRBJ2-3; perhaps TRBD2 as D (5 bases). Germline V gene sequence: CDR1 MNHNY, CDR2 SVGAGI (reference sequence). There are 16 residues in the CDR3. Trimming removed 5 bases at V and 0 bases at J, with 15 bases between. CDR3 coding DNA: TGTGCCAGCAGTCGACTAAGCGCGACTAGCACAGATACGCAGTATTTT. Amino acid sequence: CASSRLSATSTDTQYF.

The rearrangement uses TRBV29-1 and TRBJ2-1, with 8 bases identical to TRBD2. CDR3 size: 13 residues. Germline V gene lookup returns CDR1 SQVTM and CDR2 ANQGSEA. The V segment lost 6 bases and the J segment 8 bases; nucleotides outside the gene matches: 9. The CDR3 protein is CSVKSGSVDEQFF. CDR3 DNA: TGCAGCGTAAAAAGCGGGAGCGTAGATGAGCAGTTCTTC.

The chain couples TRBV9 to TRBJ2-2; tentatively, D is TRBD2 (6 bases). The CDR3 contains 16 residues. The V gene lost 4 bases and the J gene lost 0 bases, with 13 bases spanning the gap. In germline, CDR1 is SGDLS, CDR2 YYNGEE. CDR3 protein: CASSLSGLSNTGELFF. The CDR3 nucleotides are TGTGCCAGCAGCTTATCGGGACTGTCGAACACCGGGGAGCTGTTTTTT.

The genes are TRBV27 and TRBJ1-5; the D gene is possibly TRBD1 (6 bases). Germline V gene data show CDR1 as MNHEY and CDR2 as SMNVEV (reference sequence). The CDR3 runs 15 residues. V gave up 0 bases and J gave up 4 bases, with 10 bases separating them. CDR3 sequence: CASSLSTQGNQPQHF. CDR3 DNA: TGTGCCAGCAGTTTATCTACCCAGGGGAATCAGCCCCAGCATTTT.

The rearrangement links TRBV6-1 to TRBJ2-7; 7 bases match TRBD1. V dropped 6 bases and J dropped 7; count of bases not matched to a gene: 15. Germline lookup yields CDR1 MNHNS and CDR2 SASEGT. The CDR3 is 15 amino acids. CDR3 DNA: TGTGCCAGCAGACCTTCGAGGACAGGACCCCGGGAGCAGTACTTC. Translating gives CASRPSRTGPREQYF.

The chain is built from TRBV5-1 and TRBJ2-1; possibly TRBD2 for D (6 bases). Between the trimmed V and J ends, which lost 2 bases and 1 base, there was a span of 13 bases. This CDR3 contains 16 residues. The V gene's germline CDR1 is SGHRS and CDR2 YFSETQ. CDR3 nucleotide sequence: TGCGCCAGCAGCTTTGAGGGAGGTGGTTCCTACAATGAGCAGTTCTTC. This translates into CASSFEGGGSYNEQFF.

The chain combines TRBV18 with TRBJ2-7, with D possibly matching TRBD1 (5 bases). V gave up 5 bases and J gave up 3 bases, with 14 bases separating them. Per the germline V gene, CDR1 is KGHSH and CDR2 is LQKENI. The CDR3 runs to 14 residues. CDR3 sequence (DNA): TGTGCCAGCTCATCTCGGGCAGGGCACTACGAGCAGTACTTC. This encodes CASSSRAGHYEQYF.

The J gene is TRBJ2-7, the V gene TRBV6-1, with D perhaps matching TRBD1 or TRBD2 (6 bases each). Per the germline V gene, CDR1 is MNHNS and CDR2 is SASEGT. Trimming removed 7 bases from V and 6 bases from J, with 19 bases in between. The CDR3 is 14 amino acids. The CDR3 reads CASISEGGRFEQYF. Here the CDR3 DNA reads TGTGCCAGCATTTCCGAGGGGGGCAGGTTCGAGCAGTACTTC.

The chain couples TRBV5-1 to TRBJ2-7; 7 bases align to TRBD2. Looked up from germline, CDR1 is SGHRS and CDR2 is YFSETQ. The CDR3 totals 14 residues. Trimming cost V 2 bases and J 3 bases; bases outside gene matches: 5. Here the CDR3 reads CASSFAPSGYEQYF. CDR3 coding DNA: TGCGCCAGCAGCTTCGCCCCTAGCGGCTACGAGCAGTACTTC.

Here the CDR3 reads CASSLAGGAPITQYF. The CDR3 DNA follows: TGTGCCAGCAGCTTAGCGGGAGGGGCCCCCATTACGCAGTATTTT. The chain employs TRBV5-6 and TRBJ2-3; 10 positions match TRBD2. The V gene end was trimmed by 2 bases and the J gene end by 8 bases; junction bases not matched to a gene: 8. Germline V lookup: CDR1 SGHDT, CDR2 YYEEEE. The CDR3 is 15 amino acids.

The V call is TRBV9, the J call TRBJ2-7, with D unclear. Germline V CDR1 and CDR2: SGDLS, YYNGEE. Trimming removed 0 bases at V and 2 bases at J, with 12 bases between. This CDR3 spans 15 amino acids. This CDR3 is CASSVGARSTYEQYF. CDR3 coding DNA: TGTGCCAGCAGCGTAGGGGCCAGGTCGACCTACGAGCAGTACTTC.

The chain couples TRBV28 to TRBJ2-7, with D possibly called TRBD1 or TRBD2 (5 bases each). The CDR3 spans 15 residues. Germline V lookup: CDR1 MDHEN, CDR2 SYDVKM. The ends were cut back, 5 bases at V and 1 base at J, with 15 bases in the middle. The CDR3 sequence: CASSGGSLSSYEQYF. The CDR3 bases are TGTGCCAGCAGTGGGGGATCTTTGAGTTCCTACGAGCAGTACTTC.

The genes are TRBV7-9 and TRBJ2-5; the match to TRBD1 covers 7 bases. The better agreement between TRBJ2-7 and the DNA end casts doubt on the J call. Germline CDR1 and CDR2: SEHNR and FQNEAQ (reference sequence). This CDR3 region has 13 residues. As DNA, the CDR3 is TGTGCCAGCAGTTTCGACAGGGACTACGAGCAGTACTTC. Its translation is CASSFDRDYEQYF.

Concerning this clone: Other DNA sequences from this sample encode an identical CDR3 as well. The V gene is TRBV5-1, the J gene TRBJ2-1, with TRBD2 identical over 7 bases. V shed 5 bases, J shed 4 bases, and the junction held 9 bases outside the gene matches. From germline, CDR1 is SGHRS and CDR2 YFSETQ. The CDR3 has 15 residues. CDR3 sequence: CASSQGLADYNEQFF. CDR3 nucleotide sequence: TGCGCCAGCAGTCAAGGCCTAGCGGATTACAATGAGCAGTTCTTC.

As to this clone: Other DNA sequences of this sample code for an identical CDR3. This rearrangement joins TRBV5-1 to TRBJ2-1; no reliable D call. CDR3 size: 15 residues. V was trimmed by 0 bases and J by 0 bases, leaving 7 bases between them. Germline V lookup: CDR1 SGHRS, CDR2 YFSETQ. CDR3 region: CASSLGQPSYNEQFF. CDR3 bases: TGCGCCAGCAGCTTGGGGCAGCCCTCCTACAATGAGCAGTTCTTC.